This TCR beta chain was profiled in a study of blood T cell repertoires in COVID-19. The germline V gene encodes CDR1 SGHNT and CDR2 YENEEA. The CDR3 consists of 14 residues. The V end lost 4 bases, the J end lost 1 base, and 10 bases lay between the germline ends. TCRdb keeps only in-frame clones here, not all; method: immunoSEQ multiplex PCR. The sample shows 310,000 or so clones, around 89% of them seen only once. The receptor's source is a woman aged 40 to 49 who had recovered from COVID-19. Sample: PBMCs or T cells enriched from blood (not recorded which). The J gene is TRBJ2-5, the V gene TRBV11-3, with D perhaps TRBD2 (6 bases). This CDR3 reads CASSWGGAQETQYF. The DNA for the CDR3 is TGTGCCAGCAGCTGGGGCGGGGCCCAAGAGACCCAGTACTTC.